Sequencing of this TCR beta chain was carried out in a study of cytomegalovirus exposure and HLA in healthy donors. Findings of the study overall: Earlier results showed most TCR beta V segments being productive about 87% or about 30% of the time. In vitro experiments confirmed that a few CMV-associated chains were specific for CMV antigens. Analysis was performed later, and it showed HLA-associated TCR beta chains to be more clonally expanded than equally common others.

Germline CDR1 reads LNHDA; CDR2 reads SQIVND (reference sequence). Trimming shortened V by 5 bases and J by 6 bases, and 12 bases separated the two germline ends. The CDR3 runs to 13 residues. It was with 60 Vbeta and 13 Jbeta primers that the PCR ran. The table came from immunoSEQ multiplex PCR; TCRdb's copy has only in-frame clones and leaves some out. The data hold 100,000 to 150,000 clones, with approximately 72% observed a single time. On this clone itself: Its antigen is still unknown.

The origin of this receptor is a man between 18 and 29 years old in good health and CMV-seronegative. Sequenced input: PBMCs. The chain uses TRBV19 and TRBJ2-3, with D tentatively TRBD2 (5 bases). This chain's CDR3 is CASSPTDFDTQYF. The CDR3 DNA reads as TGTGCCAGTAGTCCCACGGACTTTGATACGCAGTATTTT.